This T cell receptor beta chain was profiled in a study of CD8+ T cells in alopecia areata (dated by TCRdb to the late 2010s). A note on the overall study: High-throughput TCRbeta sequencing was used to examine T cell clonal expansion in alopecia areata in both the C3H/HeJ mouse model and human patients. TCRbeta CDR3 regions were amplified by immunoSEQ multiplex PCR using 35 Vbeta forward and 13 Jbeta reverse primers. The RNA source kit depended on sample type: the PAXgene miRNA kit for fixed scalp, the miRNeasy kit for PBMCs, and the RNeasy kit for mouse skin. Scalp tissue and sorted CD4+ and CD8+ peripheral blood T cells from patchy and totalis/universalis alopecia areata patients and from healthy controls were covered by human TCRbeta sequencing. Scalp clonality was compared across normal scalp (n=4), patchy alopecia areata scalp (n=8), and alopecia totalis/universalis scalp (n=8). The full study reports these points: Shared TCR sequences between patients were less evident than in mice, which may be partly attributable to HLA diversity in the patient population. Unlike mouse skin, which is dominated by gammadelta T cells, normal human skin has resident alphabeta T cells that are also sequenced, and this complicates analysis of the scalp TCR repertoire. Lesional scalp, especially in alopecia totalis/universalis, showed higher clonality and more expanded CD8+ clones than normal scalp, suggesting antigenic drive.

Libraries were built with the immunoSEQ multiplex PCR assay. RNA was extracted from all samples and reverse transcribed into cDNA, which served as template for TCR sequencing. SuperScript III was used to make first-strand cDNA, primed with a 2:1 mix of oligo-dT and random hexamers. A synthetic immune receptor repertoire was used to gauge amplification bias, and whatever bias remained was removed computationally. In the paper's pipeline: Raw reads were preprocessed to remove errors, and CDR3 was defined according to IMGT conventions as the region from the conserved cysteine to phenylalanine. Clonality was calculated as 1 minus Shannon entropy normalized by log2 of the number of productive unique TCRs. Scalp TCRbeta sequences were cross-referenced with sorted blood CD4 and CD8 repertoires so that the CD4 or CD8 identity of scalp clones could be inferred. TCRdb took this table from immuneACCESS and kept in-frame rearrangements with V and J called. Such tables lack part of the clones; where checked against another copy, unresolved V genes explain under half of the gap, and the rest is unexplained. That table furnishes V, J and clone size, whereas the DNA furnished D and trimming. The table for this sample lists 150,000 or so clones; approximately 60% of them were counted only once. Over 4% of the sample rests with the top ten.

Trimming leaves V shorter by 4 bases and J shorter by 4 bases, with the junction holding 15 bases beyond the gene matches. Based on the germline V gene (reference sequence), the CDR1 and CDR2 sequences are SGHNT and YYREEE. The CDR3 contains 19 residues, cysteine and phenylalanine counted. Here the CDR3 DNA is all that survives: 57 bases in frame from base 1. Regarding this clone: The target of this receptor is not known. No clone much larger than this one lies a single base away; base qualities are absent.

PBMCs were isolated by density centrifugation and stained for CD3, CD4 and CD8, after which CD4+ and CD8+ T cells were sorted on a FACSAria. Unaffected controls provided scalp biopsies and blood samples. This sequence originates from a human donor in good health. The chain is made from TRBV5-4 and TRBJ2-6; TRBD1 matches 9 bases in the middle. The specimen sequenced was CD4+ T cells sorted from blood. Read as DNA, the sequence is TGTGCCAGCAGCCCCCCCGGGACAGGGCTATCAGTAGGGGCCAACGTCCTGACTTTC. It translates as CASSPPGTGLSVGANVLTF.